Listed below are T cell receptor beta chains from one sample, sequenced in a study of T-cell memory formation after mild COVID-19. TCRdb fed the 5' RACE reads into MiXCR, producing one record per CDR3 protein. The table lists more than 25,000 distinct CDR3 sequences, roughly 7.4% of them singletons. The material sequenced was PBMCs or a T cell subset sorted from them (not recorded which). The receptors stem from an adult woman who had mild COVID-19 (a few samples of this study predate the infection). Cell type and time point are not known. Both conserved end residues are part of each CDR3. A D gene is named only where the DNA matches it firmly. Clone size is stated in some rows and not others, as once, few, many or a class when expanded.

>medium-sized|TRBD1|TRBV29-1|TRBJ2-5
TGCAGCGTACGTGAGACAGGGGTTTTGGAGACCCAGTACTTC
CSVRETGVLETQYF
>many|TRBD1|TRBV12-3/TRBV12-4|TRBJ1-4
TGTGCCAGCAGCCTCCATGGGACAGGTGAAGGAAAACTGTTTTTT
CASSLHGTGEGKLFF
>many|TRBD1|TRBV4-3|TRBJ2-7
TGCGCCAGCAGCCAAGATCTTGACAGGGTGCCCTACGAGCAGTACTTC
CASSQDLDRVPYEQYF
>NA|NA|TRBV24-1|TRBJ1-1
TGTGCCACCAGTAATGGGGTGGGAAACACTGAAGCTTTCTTT
CATSNGVGNTEAFF
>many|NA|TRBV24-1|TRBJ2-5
TGTGCCACCAGTGAGGGTGGACAAGAGACCCAGTACTTC
CATSEGGQETQYF
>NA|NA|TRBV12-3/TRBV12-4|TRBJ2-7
TGTGCCAGCAGTTGGGACGGAACCGCCTACGAGCAGTACTTC
CASSWDGTAYEQYF
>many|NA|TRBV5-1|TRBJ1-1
TGCGCCAGCAGCTTAATGGGGAACACTGAAGCTTTCTTT
CASSLMGNTEAFF
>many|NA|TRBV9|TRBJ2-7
TGTGCCAGCAGCGTCGGGGGGGACAGGGAATTCTACGAGCAGTACTTC
CASSVGGDREFYEQYF
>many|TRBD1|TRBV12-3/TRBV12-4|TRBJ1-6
TGTGCCAGCAGCTGGGACAGGGGGCAATCACCCCTCCACTTT
CASSWDRGQSPLHF
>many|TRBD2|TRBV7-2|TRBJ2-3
TGTGCCAGCAGCCTCCCCCCCACTAGCGGGAGGGCCGGGGTTGAAGATACGCAGTATTTT
CASSLPPTSGRAGVEDTQYF
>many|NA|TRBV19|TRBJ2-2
TGTGCCAGTAGTTCCACCGGGACCCACACCGGGGAGCTGTTTTTT
CASSSTGTHTGELFF
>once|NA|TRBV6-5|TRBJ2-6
TGTGCCAGCAGTTCCATAACAGGGATGAACTCTGGGGCCAACGTCCTGACTTTC
CASSSITGMNSGANVLTF
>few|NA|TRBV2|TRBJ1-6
TGTGCCAGCACCCGGACAGCCTCCCATAATTCACCCCTCCACTTT
CASTRTASHNSPLHF
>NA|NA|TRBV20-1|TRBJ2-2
TGCAGTGCTAGAGATTGGGAACAGATGAACACCGGGGAGCTGTTTTTT
CSARDWEQMNTGELFF
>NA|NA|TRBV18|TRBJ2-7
TGTGCCAGCTCACCAGGCGCAGGGGTGACCTACGAGCAGTACTTC
CASSPGAGVTYEQYF
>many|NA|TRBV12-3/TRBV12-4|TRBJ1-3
TGTGCCAGCAGCCCTTCCCGGGGCCGCTCTGGAACCACCATATATTTT
CASSPSRGRSGTTIYF
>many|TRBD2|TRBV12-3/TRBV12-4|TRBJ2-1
TGTGCCAGCTCATCCGGGACTAGCGGGAGAATCGGTGAGCAGTTCTTC
CASSSGTSGRIGEQFF
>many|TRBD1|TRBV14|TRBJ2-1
TGTGCCAGCAGCCAAGAAGTCGCCAGGGGGAATGAGCAGTTCTTC
CASSQEVARGNEQFF
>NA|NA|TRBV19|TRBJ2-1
TGTGCCAGTAGTATCGATGTCAGGGCCCTTGATGAGCAGTTCTTC
CASSIDVRALDEQFF
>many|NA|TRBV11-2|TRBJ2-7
TGTGCCAGCAGCCACAGAGGCAGCTACGAGCAGTACTTC
CASSHRGSYEQYF
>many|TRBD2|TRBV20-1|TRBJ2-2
TGCAGTGCTGGGACTAGCGGGCGCCGGAACACCGGGGAGCTGTTTTTT
CSAGTSGRRNTGELFF
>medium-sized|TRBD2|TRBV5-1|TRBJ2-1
TGCGCCAGCAGCGACGACGAACTAGCGGGGGGGCTTTCCTACAATGAGCAGTTCTTC
CASSDDELAGGLSYNEQFF
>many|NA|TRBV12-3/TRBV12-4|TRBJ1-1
TGTGCCAGCAGTTTAACAGGGTGGGGGACCGAAGCTTTCTTT
CASSLTGWGTEAFF
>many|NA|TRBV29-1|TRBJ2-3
TGCAGCGTTGGAGGGCGGGGGCTTACAGATACGCAGTATTTT
CSVGGRGLTDTQYF
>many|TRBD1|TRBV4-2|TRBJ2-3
TGTGCCAGCAGCCGGGACAGGGGGCCAGATACGCAGTATTTT
CASSRDRGPDTQYF
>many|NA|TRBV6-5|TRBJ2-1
TGTGCCAGCAGCAAGACAGAATCAAATGAGCAGTTCTTC
CASSKTESNEQFF
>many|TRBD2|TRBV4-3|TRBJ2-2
TGCGCCAGCAGCCATTCTAGCGGGGTGGTGAACACCGGGGAGCTGTTTTTT
CASSHSSGVVNTGELFF
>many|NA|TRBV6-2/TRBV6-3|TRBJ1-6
TGTGCCAGCAGTCTCAGGGGATGGATTAATTCACCCCTCCACTTT
CASSLRGWINSPLHF
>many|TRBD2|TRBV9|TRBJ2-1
TGTGCCAGCAGCGTAGGAGTTTATGGCGGGAGGTCCTACAATGAGCAGTTCTTC
CASSVGVYGGRSYNEQFF
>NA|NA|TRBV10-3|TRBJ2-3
TGTGCCATTAGGGCAGCGAGCACAGATACGCAGTATTTT
CAIRAASTDTQYF
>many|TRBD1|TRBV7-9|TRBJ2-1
TGTGCCAGCAGCTTAATCCCGGGACAGGGGCTTTTAAGTTGGTCCTACAATGAGCAGTTCTTC
CASSLIPGQGLLSWSYNEQFF
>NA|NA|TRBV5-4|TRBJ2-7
TGTGCCAGCAGCTTAGAATATCGGAGCTACGAGCAGTACTTC
CASSLEYRSYEQYF
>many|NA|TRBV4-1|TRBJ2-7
TGCGCCAGCAGCCAAGAGACCGGGGACCTGTATGCCGAGCAGTACTTC
CASSQETGDLYAEQYF
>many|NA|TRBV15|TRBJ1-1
TGTGCCACCAGCCTGACGACGAACACTGAAGCTTTCTTT
CATSLTTNTEAFF
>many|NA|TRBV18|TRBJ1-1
TGTGCCAGCTCACCAAAACACGGCACAAACACTGAAGCTTTCTTT
CASSPKHGTNTEAFF
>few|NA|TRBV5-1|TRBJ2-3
TGCGCCAGCAGCCTGACTTTAGATACGCAGTATTTT
CASSLTLDTQYF
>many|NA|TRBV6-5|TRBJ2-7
TGTGCCAGCAGGCGGGACAACCACTACGAGCAGTACTTC
CASRRDNHYEQYF
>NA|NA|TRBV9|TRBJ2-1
TGTGCCAGCAGCGTGGAAGGACGGGATGAGCAGTTCTTC
CASSVEGRDEQFF
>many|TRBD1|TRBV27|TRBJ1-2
TGTGCCAGCAGTTTATCGACAGGGCGTCATGGCTACACCTTC
CASSLSTGRHGYTF
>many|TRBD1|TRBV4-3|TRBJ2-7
TGCGCCAGCAGCCGAGCTTACCGGGACAGCTCCTACGAGCAGTACTTC
CASSRAYRDSSYEQYF
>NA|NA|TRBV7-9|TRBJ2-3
TGTGCCAGCAGCTTAGCACGCTGGTTTGAGACTAGCACAGATACGCAGTATTTT
CASSLARWFETSTDTQYF
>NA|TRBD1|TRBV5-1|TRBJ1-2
TGCGCCAGCAGCTCCGGGGACAGGGGAGGCTATGGCTACACCTTC
CASSSGDRGGYGYTF
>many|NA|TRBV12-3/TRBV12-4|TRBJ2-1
TGTGCCAGCACCAAAGGGGGGGTTGGCGGTAATGAGCAGTTCTTC
CASTKGGVGGNEQFF
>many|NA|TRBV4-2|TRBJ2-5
TGTGCCAGCAGCCCTAGAGCGGGAGAGACCCAGTACTTC
CASSPRAGETQYF
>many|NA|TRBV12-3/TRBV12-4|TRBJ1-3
TGTGCCAGCAGTTGGACCGTTTCGCAGACCGGAAACACCATATATTTT
CASSWTVSQTGNTIYF
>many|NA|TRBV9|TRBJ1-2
TGTGCCAGCAGCGACCACGGCTATGGCTACACCTTC
CASSDHGYGYTF
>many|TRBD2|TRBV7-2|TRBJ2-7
TGTGCCAGCAGCTTAGGCGGGAGCCTATACGAGCAGTACTTC
CASSLGGSLYEQYF
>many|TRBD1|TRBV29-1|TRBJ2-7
TGCAGCGTCTGGGACAGGACTGGCTCCTACGAGCAGTACTTC
CSVWDRTGSYEQYF
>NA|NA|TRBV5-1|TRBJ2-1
TGCGCCAGCAGCTTGGACAATGAGCAGTTCTTC
CASSLDNEQFF
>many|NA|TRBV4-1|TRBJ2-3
TGCGCCAGCAGCCAACCGTCTCTTTCCCGGACGGCCAGCACAGATACGCAGTATTTT
CASSQPSLSRTASTDTQYF
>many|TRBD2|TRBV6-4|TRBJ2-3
TGTGCCAGCAGTGACATAAGCGGGGCAGATACGCAGTATTTT
CASSDISGADTQYF
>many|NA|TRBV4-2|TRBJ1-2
TGTGCCAGCAGCCAGGGGACACTGCTACAGGGCTACACCTTC
CASSQGTLLQGYTF
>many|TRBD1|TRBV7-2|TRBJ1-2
TGTGCCAGCAGTCCGGGACAGGGCTCCCTTAGTGGCTACACCTTC
CASSPGQGSLSGYTF
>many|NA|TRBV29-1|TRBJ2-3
TGCAGCGCAGCTAGCACAGATACGCAGTATTTT
CSAASTDTQYF
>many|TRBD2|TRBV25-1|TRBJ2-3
TGTGCCAGCAGTGAAGAGCTAGCGGGATTCAGCACAGATACGCAGTATTTT
CASSEELAGFSTDTQYF